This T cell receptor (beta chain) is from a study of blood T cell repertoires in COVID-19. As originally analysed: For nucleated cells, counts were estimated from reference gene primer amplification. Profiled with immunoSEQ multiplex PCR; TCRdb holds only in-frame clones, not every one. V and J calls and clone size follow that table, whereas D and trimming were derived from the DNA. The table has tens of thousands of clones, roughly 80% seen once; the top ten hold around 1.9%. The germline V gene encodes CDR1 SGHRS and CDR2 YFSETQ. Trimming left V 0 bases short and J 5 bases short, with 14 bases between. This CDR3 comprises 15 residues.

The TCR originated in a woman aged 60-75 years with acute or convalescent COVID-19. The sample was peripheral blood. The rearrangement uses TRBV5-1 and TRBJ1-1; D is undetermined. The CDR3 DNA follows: TGCGCCAGCAGCTTGGCGAGAGGTCCGGGAACTGAAGCTTTCTTT. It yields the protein CASSLARGPGTEAFF.